Described below is a single TCR beta chain sequence and its context. Its target is unknown. The sample belongs to a study of shared clonotypes between healthy human individuals. Study findings and constraints: A generally larger estimated richness was seen in naive subsets than in memory subsets. In several donors, around 5% of naive CD4 clonotypes appeared in common. The rarefaction results pointed to incomplete sorted-subset sequencing despite large depth.

TCRdb's copy holds only in-frame clones and misses some; the assay was immunoSEQ multiplex PCR. Seen here are about 2.5 million clones, around 93% observed once, and the top ten hold approximately 0.4%. This CDR3 region has 18 residues. V lost 1 base, J lost 4 bases, and 16 bases stayed unmatched. CDR1 and CDR2 (germline): SGHKS, YYEKEE (reference sequence). V usage is TRBV5-5 and J usage is TRBJ1-1, with TRBD1 matching over 7 bases. The TCR was taken from a man aged 18-30 years in good health. Some clones in this sample may be carry-over from other donors' samples. Sequenced material: naive CD4+ T cells from PBMCs. Subset reported: CD45RA+ positively selected. CDR3 region: CASSLFPTGTEVPTEAFF. In DNA, the CDR3 is TGTGCCAGCAGCTTGTTTCCGACAGGGACTGAAGTTCCCACTGAAGCTTTCTTT.